This T cell receptor beta chain appears in the sequencing data of a study of a mutant IDH1 vaccine in newly diagnosed glioma (dated by TCRdb to the early 2020s). Describing the broader study: Of the roughly 34 treated patients, about 60% were male and about 40% were female, and the mean age was 40.4 years. Before enrollment, patients had received standard therapy of radiotherapy alone, temozolomide alone, or radiochemotherapy with temozolomide; most received the combination. Peripheral blood was drawn at six visits: V03 (baseline), V05, V07, V10, V12 and V13. For exploratory analyses, around 23 treated patients had longitudinal TCRB deep sequencing done wherever samples were available. Findings and caveats that apply to the study as a whole: Immune responses induced by the vaccine were seen in approximately 93% of patients across multiple MHC alleles. Pseudoprogression appeared unrelated to alterations in the top peripheral T cell clonotypes detected by TCRB sequencing. Selection of PBMC samples for TCRB deep sequencing was based on availability. According to the authors, sample limitations meant that analyses of patient blood samples could not be reproduced.

The CDR3 goes from the cysteine to the phenylalanine over 16 residues. Only the CDR3 part of the read is kept: 48 bases, read in frame from the first base. According to the germline V gene (reference sequence), CDR1 reads LNHDA and CDR2 reads SQIVND. Relative to germline, V is missing 1 base and J is missing 4 bases, with 9 bases of the junction outside any gene match. The protocol used for the library was the immunoSEQ multiplex PCR assay. Rearranged TCR beta chain sequences were amplified with the hsTCRB Kit following the manufacturer's protocol. TCRB libraries were sequenced on an Illumina MiSeq. The paper's data handling went like this. The proprietary platform of the kit vendor was used for demultiplexing, trimming and gene mapping. Not all clones reach the TCRdb copy of this immuneACCESS table, which keeps in-frame sequences only. Checked studies attribute under half of the gap to unresolved V genes and leave the rest unexplained. That table supplies the V and J calls and clone size; D and trimming were determined from the DNA. Counted in this sample were more than 80,000 clones; around 82% of them appeared once. Under 8% of the sample comes from the top ten.

The sample's time point label, in plain terms: baseline, week 1 (first vaccination visit). The treatment or condition label for this specimen denotes: pre-vaccination baseline after standard-of-care therapy. The donors had newly diagnosed IDH1-mutant astrocytomas of WHO grade 3 or 4 that showed loss of nuclear ATRX. The samples were drawn from NOA16, a multicentre, single-arm, open-label phase I trial in Germany that tested a mutant IDH1 peptide vaccine in humans for the first time. Visit V03 blood draws served as the baseline sample for immunogenicity testing. Genomic DNA for TCRB sequencing was extracted from EDTA blood using the DNeasy Blood and Tissue Kit. A word on this clone: The antigen it binds to is not known. No much larger clone exists at a distance of one base, and base qualities are not known.

The chain joins TRBV19 to TRBJ1-2, with 7 junctional bases fitting TRBD1. This specimen consisted of PBMCs, obtained from a glioma patient treated with radiotherapy, temozolomide or both. The TCR originated in a woman aged 50 to 60 with glioma. The DNA sequence is TGTGCCAGTAGTATAGTCTGGACAGGCGCTGGCTATGGCTACACCTTC. Its amino acids are CASSIVWTGAGYGYTF.